The TCR beta chain under discussion was sequenced for a study of T cells after somatic rescue of genetic block. Using immunoSEQ multiplex PCR, the repertoire was profiled, and TCRdb retains in-frame clones only, with some absent. The table has tens of thousands of clones, roughly 92% seen once. This clone was observed a single time. Germline-derived CDR1 and CDR2 are MNHEY and SVGAGI. V lost 6 bases to trimming and J lost 6 bases, with 15 bases between them. There are 14 residues in the CDR3. The TCR originated in a middle-aged man. The chain combines TRBV6-5 with TRBJ2-1; possible D gene TRBD1, 6 bases. What was sequenced was peripheral blood mononuclear cells (PBMCs). As DNA, the CDR3 is TGTGCCAGCAGCCTCAGGGGAACGGCCAATGAGCAGTTCTTC. Its protein is CASSLRGTANEQFF.